This entry lists 5 T cell receptor beta chains sequenced from one sample in a study of CD8+ T cells in alopecia areata. Reverse transcription of extracted RNA yielded cDNA, which provided the sequencing template. Repertoires were generated with immunoSEQ multiplex PCR, while TCRdb's copy carries only in-frame clones and drops some. The data show roughly 200,000 clones, around three fifths seen once. Specimen: CD8+ T cells sorted from blood. These receptors all stem from a human donor in good health.

The rearrangement joins TRBV29-1 to TRBJ2-7; TRBD2 agrees at 9 bases. Germline-derived CDR1 and CDR2 are SQVTM and ANQGSEA. The CDR3 is made up of 12 amino acids. J lost 3 bases, V lost 6 bases, and 3 bases had no gene match. As DNA, the CDR3 is TGCAGCGTCCTAGCGGGGAACTACGAGCAGTACTTC. Residues: CSVLAGNYEQYF.

This rearrangement joins TRBV6-5 to TRBJ1-4, with TRBD1 matching over 9 bases. J was trimmed by 4 bases and V by 2 bases; bases with no gene match: 2. This CDR3 is built from 15 residues. The germline gives CDR1 MNHEY, CDR2 SVGAGI. The CDR3 is CASSYTDRGNEKLFF. The CDR3 coding sequence is TGTGCCAGCAGTTACACGGACAGGGGTAATGAAAAACTGTTTTTT.

CDR3 amino acids: CASSLRDRVYEQYF. The CDR3 DNA sequence: TGTGCCAGCAGCTTGAGGGACAGGGTGTACGAGCAGTACTTC. The rearrangement links TRBV11-2 to TRBJ2-7; TRBD1 aligns across 9 bases. V trimming: 3 bases; J trimming: 4 bases; junction bases outside the gene matches: 4. The CDR3 length is 14 residues. Germline values: CDR1 SGHAT, CDR2 FQNNGV.

The V call is TRBV4-1, the J call TRBJ1-5; weak D call: TRBD1 (6 bases). V was pared by 3 bases and J by 2 bases, with 17 bases between. CDR1 and CDR2 from the germline V gene are MGHRA and YSYEKL. The CDR3 runs to 17 residues. The CDR3 coding sequence is TGCGCCAGCAGCCAGGGAGGACAGACGGGCGGCAATCAGCCCCAGCATTTT. Translating it yields CASSQGGQTGGNQPQHF.

The chain combines TRBV27 with TRBJ1-4; D uncertain. The V end was cut by 6 bases, the J end by 4 bases, with 15 bases between. From germline, CDR1 is MNHEY and CDR2 SMNVEV (reference sequence). The CDR3 runs 15 residues. As DNA, the CDR3 is TGTGCCAGCAGCCCGGTGGGAAGCTATAATGAAAAACTGTTTTTT. Translation gives CASSPVGSYNEKLFF.